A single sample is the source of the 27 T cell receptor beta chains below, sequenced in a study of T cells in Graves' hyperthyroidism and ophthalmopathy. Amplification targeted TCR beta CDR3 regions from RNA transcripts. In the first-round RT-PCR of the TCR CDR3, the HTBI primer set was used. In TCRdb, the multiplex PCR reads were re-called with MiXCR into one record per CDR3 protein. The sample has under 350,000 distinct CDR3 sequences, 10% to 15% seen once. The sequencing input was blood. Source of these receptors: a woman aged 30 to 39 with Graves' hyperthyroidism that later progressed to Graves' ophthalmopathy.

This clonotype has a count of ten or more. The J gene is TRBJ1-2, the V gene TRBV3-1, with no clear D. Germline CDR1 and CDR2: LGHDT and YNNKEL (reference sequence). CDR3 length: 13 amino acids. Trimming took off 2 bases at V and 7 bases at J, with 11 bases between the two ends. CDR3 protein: CASSQPAGGGYTF. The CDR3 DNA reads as TGTGCCAGCAGCCAACCCGCCGGAGGTGGCTACACCTTC.

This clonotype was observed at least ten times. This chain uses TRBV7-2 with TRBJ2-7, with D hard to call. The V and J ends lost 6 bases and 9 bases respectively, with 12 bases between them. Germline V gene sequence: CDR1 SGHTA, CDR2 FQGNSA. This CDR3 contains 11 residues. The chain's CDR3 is CASSSAWGQYF. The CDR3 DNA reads TGTGCCAGCAGTTCCGCATGGGGGCAGTACTTC.

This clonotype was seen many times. CDR3: CASSLMSGSYEQYF. As DNA, the CDR3 is TGTGCCAGCAGTTTGATGAGCGGGAGCTACGAGCAGTACTTC. The V gene is TRBV27, the J gene TRBJ2-7; TRBD2 matches 8 bases. Germline V gene lookup returns CDR1 MNHEY and CDR2 SMNVEV (reference sequence). V trimming: 3 bases; J trimming: 3 bases; junction bases outside the gene matches: 4. This CDR3 comprises 14 residues.

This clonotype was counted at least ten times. CDR3: CASRKGTGGYEQYF. The DNA for the CDR3 is TGTGCCAGCCGAAAGGGAACAGGAGGGTACGAGCAGTACTTC. The chain combines TRBV13 with TRBJ2-7; tentative D call: TRBD2 (6 bases). V was cut by 8 bases and J by 4 bases, with 18 bases left in between. CDR1 is PRHDT and CDR2 is FYEKMQ in the germline V gene (reference sequence). The CDR3 consists of 14 residues.

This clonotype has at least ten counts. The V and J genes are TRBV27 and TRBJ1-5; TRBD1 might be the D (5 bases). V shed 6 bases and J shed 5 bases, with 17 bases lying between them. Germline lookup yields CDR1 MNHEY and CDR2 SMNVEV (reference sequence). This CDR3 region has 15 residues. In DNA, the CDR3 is TGTGCCAGCAGACGGGGGACCACATCGGATCAGCCCCAGCATTTT. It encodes CASRRGTTSDQPQHF.

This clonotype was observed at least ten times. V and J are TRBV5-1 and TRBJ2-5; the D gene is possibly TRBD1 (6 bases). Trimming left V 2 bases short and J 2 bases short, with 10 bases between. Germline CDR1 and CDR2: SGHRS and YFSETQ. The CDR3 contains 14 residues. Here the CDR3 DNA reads TGCGCCAGCAGCTTTAGGGGGATTCAAGAGACCCAGTACTTC. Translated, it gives CASSFRGIQETQYF.

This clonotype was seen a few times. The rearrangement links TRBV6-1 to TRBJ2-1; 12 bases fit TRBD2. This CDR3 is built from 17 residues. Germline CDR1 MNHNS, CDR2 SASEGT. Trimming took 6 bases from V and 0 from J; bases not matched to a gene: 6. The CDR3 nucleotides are TGTGCCAGCAGCCCTACTAGCGGGAGGATCTCCTACAATGAGCAGTTCTTC. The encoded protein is CASSPTSGRISYNEQFF.

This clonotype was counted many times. This CDR3 reads CASSHNRQSRDTEAFF. The CDR3 DNA sequence: TGTGCCAGCAGCCACAACCGACAGTCGAGGGACACTGAAGCTTTCTTT. The V and J genes are TRBV6-1 and TRBJ1-1, with TRBD1 as a possible D gene (5 bases). The CDR3 extends over 16 amino acids. Per germline, CDR1 MNHNS and CDR2 SASEGT. V was trimmed by 6 bases and J by 3 bases, leaving 20 bases between them.

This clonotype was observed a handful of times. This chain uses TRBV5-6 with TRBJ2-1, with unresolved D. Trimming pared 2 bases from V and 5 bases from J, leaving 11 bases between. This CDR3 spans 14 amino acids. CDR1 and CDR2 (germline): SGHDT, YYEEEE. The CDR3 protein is CASSFLLVNNEQFF. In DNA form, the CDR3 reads TGTGCCAGCAGCTTCCTGCTAGTTAACAATGAGCAGTTCTTC.

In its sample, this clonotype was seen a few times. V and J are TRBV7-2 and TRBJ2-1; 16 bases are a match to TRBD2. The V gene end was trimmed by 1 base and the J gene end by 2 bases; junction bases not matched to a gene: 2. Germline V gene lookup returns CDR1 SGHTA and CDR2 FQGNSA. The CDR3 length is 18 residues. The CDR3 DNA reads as TGTGCCAGCAGCTTAGTGGGACTAGCGGGAGGGGCCTACAATGAGCAGTTCTTC. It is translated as CASSLVGLAGGAYNEQFF. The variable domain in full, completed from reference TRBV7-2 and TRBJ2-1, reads GAGVSQSPSNKVTEKGKDVELRCDPISGHTALYWYRQSLGQGLEFLIYFQGNSAPDKSGLPSDRFSAERTGGSVSTLTIQRTQQEDSAVYLCASSLVGLAGGAYNEQFFGPGTRLTVL.

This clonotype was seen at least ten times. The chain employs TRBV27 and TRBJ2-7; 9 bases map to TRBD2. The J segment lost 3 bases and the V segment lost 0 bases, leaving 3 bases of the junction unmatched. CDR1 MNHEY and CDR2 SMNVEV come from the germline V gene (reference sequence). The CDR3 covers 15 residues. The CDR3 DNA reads TGTGCCAGCAGTTTATCGGCTAGCGGGGACTACGAGCAGTACTTC. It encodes CASSLSASGDYEQYF.

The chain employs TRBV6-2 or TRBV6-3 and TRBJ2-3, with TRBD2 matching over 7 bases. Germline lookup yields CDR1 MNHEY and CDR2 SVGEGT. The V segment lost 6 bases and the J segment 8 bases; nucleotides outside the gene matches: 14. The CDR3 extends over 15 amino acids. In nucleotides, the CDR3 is TGTGCCAGCAGCCCCTTGGCGGGAGCACTCGGTACGCAGTATTTT. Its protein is CASSPLAGALGTQYF.

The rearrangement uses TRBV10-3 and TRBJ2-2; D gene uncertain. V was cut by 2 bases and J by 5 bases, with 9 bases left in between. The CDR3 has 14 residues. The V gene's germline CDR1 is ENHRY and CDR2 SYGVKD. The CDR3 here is CAISETLGTGELFF. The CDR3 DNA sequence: TGTGCCATCAGTGAGACCTTGGGTACCGGGGAGCTGTTTTTT.

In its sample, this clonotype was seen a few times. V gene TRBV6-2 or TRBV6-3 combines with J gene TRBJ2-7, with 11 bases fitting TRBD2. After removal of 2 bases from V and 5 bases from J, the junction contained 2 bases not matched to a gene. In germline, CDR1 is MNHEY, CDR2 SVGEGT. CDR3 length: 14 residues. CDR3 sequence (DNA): TGTGCCAGCAGTTACCTAGCGGGAGGTGACGAGCAGTACTTC. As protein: CASSYLAGGDEQYF.

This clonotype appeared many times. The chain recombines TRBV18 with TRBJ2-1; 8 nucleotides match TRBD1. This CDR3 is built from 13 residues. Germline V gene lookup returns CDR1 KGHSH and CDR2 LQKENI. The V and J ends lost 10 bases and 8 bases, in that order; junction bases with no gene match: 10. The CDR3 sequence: CATPGQGIDEQFF. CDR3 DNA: TGTGCCACCCCAGGACAGGGTATCGATGAGCAGTTCTTC.

CDR3 loop: CASSSSRASGGAEQYF. CDR3 sequence (DNA): TGTGCCAGCAGTTCCTCCCGCGCTAGCGGGGGGGCCGAGCAGTACTTC. The V call is TRBV28, the J call TRBJ2-7; 12 bases map to TRBD2. Germline trimming cut 4 bases from V and 6 bases from J; bases unmatched to any gene: 10. The CDR3 totals 16 residues. From germline, CDR1 is MDHEN and CDR2 SYDVKM.

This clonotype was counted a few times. CDR3 nucleotide sequence: TGTGCCAGCAGTGAGGTTCGGGGTTCCGAGCAGTACTTC. Translation gives CASSEVRGSEQYF. This sequence joins TRBV25-1 and TRBJ2-7; TRBD2 is a possible D gene (5 bases). CDR1 and CDR2 from the germline V gene are MGHDK and SYGVNS. Trimming took 3 bases from V and 6 from J, leaving 12 bases between them. CDR3 length equals 13 residues.

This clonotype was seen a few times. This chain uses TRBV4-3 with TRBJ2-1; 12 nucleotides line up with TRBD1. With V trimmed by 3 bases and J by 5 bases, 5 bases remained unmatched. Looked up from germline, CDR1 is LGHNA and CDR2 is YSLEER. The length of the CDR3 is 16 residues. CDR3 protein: CASSQWGQGANNEQFF. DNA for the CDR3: TGCGCCAGCAGCCAGTGGGGACAGGGGGCTAACAATGAGCAGTTCTTC.

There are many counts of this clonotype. The CDR3 DNA reads as TGTGCCAGCAGTCAACGACAGGGCCCCTACGAGCAGTACTTC. Protein product: CASSQRQGPYEQYF. The chain is built from TRBV7-9 and TRBJ2-7, with 7 bases aligning to TRBD1. Germline CDR1 is SEHNR and CDR2 is FQNEAQ (reference sequence). The CDR3 is 14 amino acids. V was pared by 6 bases and J by 2 bases, with 7 bases of the junction left unmatched.

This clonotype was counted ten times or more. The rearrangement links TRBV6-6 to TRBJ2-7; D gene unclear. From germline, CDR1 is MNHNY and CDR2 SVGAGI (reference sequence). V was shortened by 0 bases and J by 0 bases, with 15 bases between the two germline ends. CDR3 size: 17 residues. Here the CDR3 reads CASSYSYVGSSSYEQYF. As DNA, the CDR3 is TGTGCCAGCAGTTACTCATACGTAGGATCGAGCTCCTACGAGCAGTACTTC.

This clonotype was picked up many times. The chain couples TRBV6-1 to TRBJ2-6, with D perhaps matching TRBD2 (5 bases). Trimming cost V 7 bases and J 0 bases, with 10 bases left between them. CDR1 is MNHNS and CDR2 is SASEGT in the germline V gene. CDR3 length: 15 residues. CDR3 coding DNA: TGTGCCAGCACCAAGCGGAGCTCTGGGGCCAACGTCCTGACTTTC. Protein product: CASTKRSSGANVLTF.

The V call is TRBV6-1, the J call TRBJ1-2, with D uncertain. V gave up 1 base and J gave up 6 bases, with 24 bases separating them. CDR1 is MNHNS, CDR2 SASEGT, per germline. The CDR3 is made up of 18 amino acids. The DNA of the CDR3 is TGTGCCAGCAGTGAAGGGGTCTATGGCAGCACAACGCCCCATGGCTACACCTTC. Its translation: CASSEGVYGSTTPHGYTF.

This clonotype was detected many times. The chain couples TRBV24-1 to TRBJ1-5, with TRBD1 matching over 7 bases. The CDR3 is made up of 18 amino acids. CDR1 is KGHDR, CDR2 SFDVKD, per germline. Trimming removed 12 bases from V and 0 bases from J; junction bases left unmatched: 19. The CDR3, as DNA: TGTGCCCACGACCAGGGGGAAGGCGTGCCGTATAGCAATCAGCCCCAGCATTTT. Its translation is CAHDQGEGVPYSNQPQHF.

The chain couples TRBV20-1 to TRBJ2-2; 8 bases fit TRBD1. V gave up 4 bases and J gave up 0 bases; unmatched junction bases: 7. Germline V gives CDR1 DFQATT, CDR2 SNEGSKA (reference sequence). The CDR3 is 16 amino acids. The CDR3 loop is CSANNGDRPNTGELFF. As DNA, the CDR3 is TGCAGTGCTAATAACGGGGACAGGCCGAACACCGGGGAGCTGTTTTTT.

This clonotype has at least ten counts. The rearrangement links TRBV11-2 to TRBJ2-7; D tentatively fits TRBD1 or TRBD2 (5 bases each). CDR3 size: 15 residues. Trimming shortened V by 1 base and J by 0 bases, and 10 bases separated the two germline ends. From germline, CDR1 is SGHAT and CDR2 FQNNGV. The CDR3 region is CASSLGQTNSYEQYF. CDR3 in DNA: TGTGCCAGCAGCTTAGGACAGACTAACTCCTACGAGCAGTACTTC. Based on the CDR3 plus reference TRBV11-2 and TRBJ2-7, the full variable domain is EAGVAQSPRYKIIEKRQSVAFWCNPISGHATLYWYQQILGQGPKLLIQFQNNGVVDDSQLPKDRFSAERLKGVDSTLKIQPAKLEDSAVYLCASSLGQTNSYEQYFGPGTRLTVT.

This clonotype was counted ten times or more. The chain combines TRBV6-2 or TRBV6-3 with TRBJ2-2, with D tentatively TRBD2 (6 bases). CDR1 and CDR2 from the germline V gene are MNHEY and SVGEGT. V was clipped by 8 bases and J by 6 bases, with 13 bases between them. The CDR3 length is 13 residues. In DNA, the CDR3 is TGTGCCAGCGCAGGGTGGGAGGCCGGGGAGCTGTTTTTT. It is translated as CASAGWEAGELFF.

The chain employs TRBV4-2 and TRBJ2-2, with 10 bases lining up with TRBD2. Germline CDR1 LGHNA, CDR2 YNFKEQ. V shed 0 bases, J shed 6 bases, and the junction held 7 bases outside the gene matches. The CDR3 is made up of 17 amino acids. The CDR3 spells CASSQEGLAGEAGELFF. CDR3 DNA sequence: TGTGCCAGCAGCCAAGAAGGGCTAGCGGGGGAGGCCGGGGAGCTGTTTTTT.